This T cell receptor beta chain originates from a study of early T cells in non-severe SARS-CoV-2 infection. The TCR library protocol attached unique molecular identifiers to the individual cDNA molecules. TCRdb passed the 5' RACE reads through MiXCR, listing each CDR3 protein once. The repertoire consists of some 78,000 distinct CDR3 sequences, with approximately 13% occurring once and the leading ten covering nearly 6%. Trimming removed 5 bases from V and 0 bases from J, with 5 bases in between. CDR3 size: 13 residues. The sample holds many counts of this clonotype. Its target is not known. Study-wide results and caveats: VDJdb matching, biased toward anti-spike CD8 responses, missed private and CD4 specificities.

V is TRBV12-3 or TRBV12-4 and J is TRBJ1-3; D remains unclear. The sample consisted of whole blood. This receptor was taken from an adult who was a healthcare worker with PCR-confirmed SARS-CoV-2 infection or an uninfected control (not recorded which). CDR3 nucleotides: TGTGCCAGCAGTGGTTACTCTGGAAACACCATATATTTT. Protein: CASSGYSGNTIYF.